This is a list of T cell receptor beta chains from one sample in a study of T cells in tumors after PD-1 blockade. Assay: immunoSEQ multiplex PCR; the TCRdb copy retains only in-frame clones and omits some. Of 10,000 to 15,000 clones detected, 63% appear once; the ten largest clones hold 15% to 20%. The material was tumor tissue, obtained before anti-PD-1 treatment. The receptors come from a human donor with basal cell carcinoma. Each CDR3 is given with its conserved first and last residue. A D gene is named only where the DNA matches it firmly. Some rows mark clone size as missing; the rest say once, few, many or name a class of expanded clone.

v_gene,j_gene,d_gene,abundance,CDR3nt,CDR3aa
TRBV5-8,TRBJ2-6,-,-,TGTGCCAGCAGCCGCATCCGGGACTCCCTATCTGGGGCCAACGTCCTGACTTTC,CASSRIRDSLSGANVLTF
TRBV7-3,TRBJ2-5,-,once,TGTGCCAGCAGCTCAATCCCCCAAGAGACCCAGTACTTC,CASSSIPQETQYF
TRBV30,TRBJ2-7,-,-,TGTGCCTGGAGTATCGATATTGGGACTCGAAGGGAGCAGTACTTC,CAWSIDIGTRREQYF
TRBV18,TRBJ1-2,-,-,TGTGCCAGCTCACCTCCGATAGAATTAGCTGGCTACACCTTC,CASSPPIELAGYTF
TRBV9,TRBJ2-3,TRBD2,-,TGTGCCAGCAGCTCTCACGCGGGAGGGCCTCTTGGCGCAGATACGCAGTATTTT,CASSSHAGGPLGADTQYF
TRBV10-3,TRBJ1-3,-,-,TGTGCCATCAGTGAGTCGGCCGGGGGAAACACCATATATTTT,CAISESAGGNTIYF
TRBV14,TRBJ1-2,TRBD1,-,TGTGCCAGCAGCCAAGATTGGGCAGGGGGCCATGGCTACACCTTC,CASSQDWAGGHGYTF
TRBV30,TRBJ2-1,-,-,TGTGCCTGGAGTGTAGGCAGCGGAGAGGTTGATGAGCAGTTCTTC,CAWSVGSGEVDEQFF
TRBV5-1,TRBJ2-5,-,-,TGCGCCAGCAGCTTGGGTGGCGGCGCCGTCCAAGAGACCCAGTACTTC,CASSLGGGAVQETQYF
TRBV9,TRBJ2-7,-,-,TGTGCCAGCAGCGTAGACGGGGGGCCTGGAGACGAGCAGTACTTC,CASSVDGGPGDEQYF
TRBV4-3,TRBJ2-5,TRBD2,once,TGCGCCAGCAGCCAAGATCCTCGGCTAGCGGGAAAAGAGACCCAGTACTTC,CASSQDPRLAGKETQYF
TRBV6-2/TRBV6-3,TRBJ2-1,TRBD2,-,TGTGCCAGCAGTTCCCTAAATCGACTAGCGGGAGGTCCGGGGGAGCAGTTCTTC,CASSSLNRLAGGPGEQFF
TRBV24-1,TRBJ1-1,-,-,TGTGCCACCAGTGACTTGGACGGGCGCGTAGGGGACACTGAAGCTTTCTTT,CATSDLDGRVGDTEAFF
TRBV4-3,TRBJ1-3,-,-,TGCGCCAGCAGCCGGACGGTGGTGGACACCATATATTTT,CASSRTVVDTIYF
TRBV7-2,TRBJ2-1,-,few,TGTGCCAGCAGCACCCCAAGCTCCTACAATGAGCAGTTCTTC,CASSTPSSYNEQFF
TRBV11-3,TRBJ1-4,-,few,TGTGCCAGCAGTGGGGAGACGTTTGAAAAACTGTTTTTT,CASSGETFEKLFF
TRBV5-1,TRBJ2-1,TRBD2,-,TGCGCCAGCAGCTTGAAATTAGATGGGCCTAGCGGGAGAGGGCATGAGCAGTTCTTC,CASSLKLDGPSGRGHEQFF
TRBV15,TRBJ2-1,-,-,TGTGCCACCAGCAGAGAATGGGGGAGGGGGAGATTGGATGAGCAGTTCTTC,CATSREWGRGRLDEQFF
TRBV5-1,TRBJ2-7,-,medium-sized,TGCGCCAGCAGCTACGACTCCTACGAGCAGTACTTC,CASSYDSYEQYF
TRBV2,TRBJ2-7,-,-,TGTGCCAGCAGGCCCACAGGGTACTACGAGCAGTACTTC,CASRPTGYYEQYF
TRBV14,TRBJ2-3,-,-,TGTGCCAGCAGCCCCCGGCTGACAGCTAGCACAGATACGCAGTATTTT,CASSPRLTASTDTQYF
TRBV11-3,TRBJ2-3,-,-,TGTGCCAGCAGCCCACCTTTTGGGTTGGGAGATACGCAGTATTTT,CASSPPFGLGDTQYF
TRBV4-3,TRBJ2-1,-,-,TGCGCCAGCAGCCGAAACGCGCTAGTTTCCTACAATGAGCAGTTCTTC,CASSRNALVSYNEQFF
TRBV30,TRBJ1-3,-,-,TGTGCCTGGAACCTGGCAGTGCCAGGAAACACCATATATTTT,CAWNLAVPGNTIYF
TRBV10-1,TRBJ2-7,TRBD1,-,TGCGCCAGCAGTGAGCGAGGACAGGGATTAAGCGAGCAGTACTTC,CASSERGQGLSEQYF
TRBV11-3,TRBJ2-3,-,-,TGTGCCAGCAGCTTAGCCCCCCCCTTCCAGTATTTT,CASSLAPPFQYF
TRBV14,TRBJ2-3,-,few,TGTGCCAGCAGCGTAGGGGGGGCAGATACGCAGTATTTT,CASSVGGADTQYF
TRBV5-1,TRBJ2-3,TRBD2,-,TGCGCCAGCAGCCCCGGGACTAGCAGTGTTACGCAGTATTTT,CASSPGTSSVTQYF
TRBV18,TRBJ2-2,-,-,TGTGCCAGCTCCCATCCGGGACGGGCGAACACCGGGGAGCTGTTTTTT,CASSHPGRANTGELFF
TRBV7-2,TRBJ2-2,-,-,TGTGCCAGCAGCTCCTCCGGGACAACCACCGGGGAGCTGTTTTTT,CASSSSGTTTGELFF
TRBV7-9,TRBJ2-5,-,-,TGTGCCAGCAGCTTACAGGGTACCCAAGAGACCCAGTACTTC,CASSLQGTQETQYF
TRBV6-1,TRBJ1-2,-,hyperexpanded,TGTGCCAGCAGTGAGATATATACTGGCTACACCTTC,CASSEIYTGYTF
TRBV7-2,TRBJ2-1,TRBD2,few,TGTGCCAGCAGCCTAATGGGTAGCGGGGCACAACGTGAGCAGTTCTTC,CASSLMGSGAQREQFF
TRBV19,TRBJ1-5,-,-,TGTGCCAGTAGTATTAGGACCATCAATCAGCCCCAGCATTTT,CASSIRTINQPQHF
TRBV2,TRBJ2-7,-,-,TGTGCCAGCAGGGCCTCCGTAGTGGGCTACGAGCAGTACTTC,CASRASVVGYEQYF
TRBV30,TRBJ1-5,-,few,TGTGCCTGGAGTGTGAGGGGGGGACAGCCCCAGCATTTT,CAWSVRGGQPQHF
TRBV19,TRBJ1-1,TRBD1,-,TGTGCCAGTAGGGACAGGGGCTCAAATGCGAACACTGAAGCTTTCTTT,CASRDRGSNANTEAFF
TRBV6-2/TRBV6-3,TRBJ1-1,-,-,TGTGCCAGCAGTTACTCTCTGAACACTGAAGCTTTCTTT,CASSYSLNTEAFF
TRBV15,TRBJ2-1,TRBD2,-,TGTGCCACCAGGATTAGCGGGGGGGTCTACAATGAGCAGTTCTTC,CATRISGGVYNEQFF
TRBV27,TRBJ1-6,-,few,TGTGCCAGCAGTCGGACGGTATATAATTCACCCCTCCACTTT,CASSRTVYNSPLHF
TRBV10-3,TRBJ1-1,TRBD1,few,TGTGCCATCAGTCCCGGGACAGAGACTGAAGCTTTCTTT,CAISPGTETEAFF
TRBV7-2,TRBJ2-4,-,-,TGTGCCAGCAGCTTAGGAGGGCTCCCGTACTTC,CASSLGGLPYF
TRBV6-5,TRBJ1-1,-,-,TGTGCCAGCAGTTTCGACTCGAACACTGAAGCTTTCTTT,CASSFDSNTEAFF
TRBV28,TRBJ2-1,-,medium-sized,TGTGCCAGCAGTTTATGGGACTTGACCTACAATGAGCAGTTCTTC,CASSLWDLTYNEQFF
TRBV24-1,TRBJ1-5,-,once,TGTGCCACCAGTGAACCGGGATTTAATGGCCAGCCCCAGCATTTT,CATSEPGFNGQPQHF
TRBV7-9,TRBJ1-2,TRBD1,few,TGTGCCAGCAGCCAGGGACAGTTCTATGGCTACACCTTC,CASSQGQFYGYTF